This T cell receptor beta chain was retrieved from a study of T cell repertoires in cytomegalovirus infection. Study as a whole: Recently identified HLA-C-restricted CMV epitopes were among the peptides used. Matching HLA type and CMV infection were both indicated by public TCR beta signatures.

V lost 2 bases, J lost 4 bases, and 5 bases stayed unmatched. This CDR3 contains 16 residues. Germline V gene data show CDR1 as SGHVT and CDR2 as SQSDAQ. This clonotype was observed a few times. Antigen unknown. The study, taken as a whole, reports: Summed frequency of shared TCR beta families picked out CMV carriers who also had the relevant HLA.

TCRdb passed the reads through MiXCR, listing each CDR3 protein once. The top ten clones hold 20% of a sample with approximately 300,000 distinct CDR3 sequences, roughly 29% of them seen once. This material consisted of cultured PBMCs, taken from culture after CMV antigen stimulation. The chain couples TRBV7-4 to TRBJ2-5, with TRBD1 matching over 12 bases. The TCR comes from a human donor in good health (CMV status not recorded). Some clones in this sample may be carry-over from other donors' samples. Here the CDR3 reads CASSLPGTGGRETQYF. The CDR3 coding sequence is TGTGCCAGCAGCTTACCCGGGACAGGGGGCAGAGAGACCCAGTACTTC.